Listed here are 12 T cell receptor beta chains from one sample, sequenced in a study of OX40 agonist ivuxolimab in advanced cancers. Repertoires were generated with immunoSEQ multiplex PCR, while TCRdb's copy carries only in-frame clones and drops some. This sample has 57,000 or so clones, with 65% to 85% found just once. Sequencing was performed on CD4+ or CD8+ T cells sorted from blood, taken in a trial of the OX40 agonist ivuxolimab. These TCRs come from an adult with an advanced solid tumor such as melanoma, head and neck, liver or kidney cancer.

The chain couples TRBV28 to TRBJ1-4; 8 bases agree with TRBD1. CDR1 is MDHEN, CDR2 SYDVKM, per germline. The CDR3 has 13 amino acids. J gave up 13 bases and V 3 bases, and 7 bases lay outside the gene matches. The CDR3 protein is CASSFDRGLGLFF. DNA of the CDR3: TGTGCCAGCAGTTTCGACAGGGGCTTAGGACTGTTTTTT.

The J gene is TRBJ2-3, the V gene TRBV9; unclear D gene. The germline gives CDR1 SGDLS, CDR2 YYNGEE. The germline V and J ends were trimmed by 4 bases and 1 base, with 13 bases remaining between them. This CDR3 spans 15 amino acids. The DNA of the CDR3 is TGTGCCAGCAGCCCTTGGACCGCACGCACAGATACGCAGTATTTT. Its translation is CASSPWTARTDTQYF.

CDR3 in DNA: TGTGCCAGCAGCTCCAGACCCGGACTAGCGGGGGGCCACCCGTACTTC. Encoded protein: CASSSRPGLAGGHPYF. This chain links TRBV7-9 with TRBJ2-5; TRBD2 matches at 14 bases. Germline assignment: CDR1 SEHNR and CDR2 FQNEAQ (reference sequence). The CDR3 runs to 16 residues. With 4 bases clipped from V and 13 bases from J, the junction kept 14 bases outside the gene matches.

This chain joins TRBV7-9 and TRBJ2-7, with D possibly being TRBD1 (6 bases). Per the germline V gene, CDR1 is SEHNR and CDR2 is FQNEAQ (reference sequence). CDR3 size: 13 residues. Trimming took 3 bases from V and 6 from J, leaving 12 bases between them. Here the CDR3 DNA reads TGTGCCAGCAGCTTTAGTCTGGGGGCCGAGCAGTACTTC. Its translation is CASSFSLGAEQYF.

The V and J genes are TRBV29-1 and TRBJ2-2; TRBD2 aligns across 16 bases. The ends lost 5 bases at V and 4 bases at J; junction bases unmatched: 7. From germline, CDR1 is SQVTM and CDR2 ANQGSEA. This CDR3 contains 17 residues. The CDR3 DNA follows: TGCAGCGTTAGGGGACTAGCGGGAGGGCCATTCACCGGGGAGCTGTTTTTT. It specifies CSVRGLAGGPFTGELFF.

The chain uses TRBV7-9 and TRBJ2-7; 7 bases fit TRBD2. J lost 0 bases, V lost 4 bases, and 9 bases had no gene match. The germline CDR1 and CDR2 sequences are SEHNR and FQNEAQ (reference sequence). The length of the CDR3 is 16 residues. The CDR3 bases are TGTGCCAGCAGCTCAAGGCTTGGGGGGGGCTCCTACGAGCAGTACTTC. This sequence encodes CASSSRLGGGSYEQYF.

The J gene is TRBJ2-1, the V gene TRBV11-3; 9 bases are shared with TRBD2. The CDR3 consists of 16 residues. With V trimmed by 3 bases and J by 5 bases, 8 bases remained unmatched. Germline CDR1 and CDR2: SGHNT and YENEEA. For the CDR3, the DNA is TGTGCCAGCAGCTTTTCGGCGGGAGGGCCAAACAATGAGCAGTTCTTC. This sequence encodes CASSFSAGGPNNEQFF.

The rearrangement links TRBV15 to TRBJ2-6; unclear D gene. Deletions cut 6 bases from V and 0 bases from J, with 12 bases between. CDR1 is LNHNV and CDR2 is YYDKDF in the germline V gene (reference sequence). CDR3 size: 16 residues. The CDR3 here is CATRKVGFSGANVLTF. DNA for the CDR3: TGTGCCACCAGAAAGGTTGGTTTCTCTGGGGCCAACGTCCTGACTTTC. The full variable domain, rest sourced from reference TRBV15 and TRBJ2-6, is DAMVIQNPRYQVTQFGKPVTLSCSQTLNHNVMYWYQQKSSQAPKLLFHYYDKDFNNEADTPDNFQSRRPNTSFCFLDIRSPGLGDTAMYLCATRKVGFSGANVLTFGAGSRLTVL.

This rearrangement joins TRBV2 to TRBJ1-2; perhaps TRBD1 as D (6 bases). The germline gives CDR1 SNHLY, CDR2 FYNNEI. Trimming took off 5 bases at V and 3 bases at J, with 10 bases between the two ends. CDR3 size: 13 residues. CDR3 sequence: CASSKGGYYGYTF. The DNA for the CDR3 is TGTGCCAGCAGTAAGGGGGGCTACTATGGCTACACCTTC.

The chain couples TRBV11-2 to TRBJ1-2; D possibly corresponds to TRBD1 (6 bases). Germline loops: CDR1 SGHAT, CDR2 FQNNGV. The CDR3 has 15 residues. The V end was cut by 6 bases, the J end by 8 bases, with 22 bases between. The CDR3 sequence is CASRTLTGRSEGYTF. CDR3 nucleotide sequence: TGTGCCAGCAGGACTCTGACAGGACGATCGGAGGGCTACACCTTC.

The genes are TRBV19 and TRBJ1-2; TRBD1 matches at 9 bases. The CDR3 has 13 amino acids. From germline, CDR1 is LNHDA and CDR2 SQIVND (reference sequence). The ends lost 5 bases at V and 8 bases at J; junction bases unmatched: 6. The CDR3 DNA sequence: TGTGCCAGTAGTTCCGGGACAGGGAGAGGCTACACCTTC. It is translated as CASSSGTGRGYTF. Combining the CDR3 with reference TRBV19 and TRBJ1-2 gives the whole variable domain DGGITQSPKYLFRKEGQNVTLSCEQNLNHDAMYWYRQDPGQGLRLIYYSQIVNDFQKGDIAEGYSVSREKKESFPLTVTSAQKNPTAFYLCASSSGTGRGYTFGSGTRLTVV.

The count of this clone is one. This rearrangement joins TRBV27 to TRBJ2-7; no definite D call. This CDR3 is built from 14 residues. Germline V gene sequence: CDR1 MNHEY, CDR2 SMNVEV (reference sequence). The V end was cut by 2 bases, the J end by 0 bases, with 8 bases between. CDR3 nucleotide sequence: TGTGCCAGCAGTTTAGGACGGGTCTCCTACGAGCAGTACTTC. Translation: CASSLGRVSYEQYF.